This TCR beta chain was identified in a study of cytomegalovirus exposure and HLA in healthy donors. Germline V gene sequence: CDR1 MGHRA, CDR2 YSYEKL. The ends were cut back, 4 bases at V and 6 bases at J, with 15 bases in the middle. This CDR3 is built from 15 residues. Concerning this clone itself: What it binds is unknown.

Use of 60 Vbeta and 13 Jbeta primers characterized the PCR. Data came from immunoSEQ multiplex PCR; TCRdb stores just in-frame clones and leaves some out. The data contain 160,000 or so clones, 75% to 90% of them singletons. Whole-study results and caveats: Specificity of three CMV-associated chains for CMV antigens was verified in vitro. Reportedly, TCR beta sequences accurately predicted HLA-A and HLA-B alleles in most subjects. Certain sequence variants were highly shared and formed a cluster, and this cluster was likely a sequencing artifact.

Sequenced sample: PBMCs. The chain carries TRBV4-1 and TRBJ1-4; D is undetermined. This sequence was found in a woman between 18 and 29 years old in good health and CMV-seronegative. The CDR3 sequence is CASSLLGQLHEKLFF. In nucleotides, the CDR3 is TGCGCCAGCAGCCTTCTTGGGCAGCTTCATGAAAAACTGTTTTTT.